These 16 T cell receptor beta chains share one sample of origin, sequenced in a study of shared clonotypes between healthy human individuals. The naive CD8 population came from CD45RO-negative cells selected for CCR7, without terminally differentiated effector memory CD45RA+ cells. Measured with immunoSEQ multiplex PCR; TCRdb has only the in-frame clones, and not every one. Among hundreds of thousands of clones, 95% to 97% were seen once, and the ten largest hold 0.095% to 0.13%. The specimen sequenced was naive CD8+ T cells sorted from blood. The receptor set was obtained from a woman aged 30 to 39 in good health.

This chain links TRBV11-1 with TRBJ1-5; D ambiguous. Germline V CDR1 and CDR2: SGHAT, FQDESV (reference sequence). V was cut by 3 bases and J by 3 bases, with 6 bases left in between. This CDR3 has 13 residues. The CDR3 coding sequence is TGTGCCAGCAGCTTGGGGTACAATCAGCCCCAGCATTTT. This translates into CASSLGYNQPQHF.

The chain recombines TRBV15 with TRBJ2-1, with D possibly being TRBD1 (5 bases). The V gene's germline CDR1 is LNHNV and CDR2 YYDKDF (reference sequence). The V and J ends lost 6 bases and 0 bases respectively, with 12 bases between them. CDR3 size: 15 residues. CDR3 nucleotides: TGTGCCACCAGAGAAGGACAAAGCTCCTACAATGAGCAGTTCTTC. Protein sequence: CATREGQSSYNEQFF.

For the CDR3, the DNA is TGTGCCAGCAGGGCTAGCGGGAGTTTAGATGAGCAGTTCTTC. Encoded protein: CASRASGSLDEQFF. The rearrangement joins TRBV2 to TRBJ2-1, with TRBD2 matching over 10 bases. V shed 6 bases and J 8 bases; nucleotides not matched to a gene: 7. Germline loops: CDR1 SNHLY, CDR2 FYNNEI. The CDR3 length is 14 residues.

This chain connects TRBV4-1 to TRBJ2-7; a weak D match, TRBD1 (7 bases). The germline V gene has CDR1 MGHRA and CDR2 YSYEKL. This CDR3 spans 14 amino acids. Trimming left V 2 bases short and J 3 bases short, with 11 bases between. In DNA, the CDR3 is TGCGCCAGCAGCCAACAGGGGGGAGACTACGAGCAGTACTTC. Translating gives CASSQQGGDYEQYF.

V gene TRBV7-3 combines with J gene TRBJ1-1; D uncertain. The CDR3 totals 13 residues. The germline gives CDR1 SGHTA, CDR2 FQGTGA. V shed 5 bases and J shed 2 bases, with 9 bases lying between them. The CDR3 region has the DNA TGTGCCAGCAGCCCGCAGCCAAACACTGAAGCTTTCTTT. Translating gives CASSPQPNTEAFF.

This sequence joins TRBV21-1 and TRBJ2-1; the D call of TRBD2 is as the table states it, not checked on the DNA. TRBV21-1 is described as a pseudogene. The CDR3 runs to 18 residues. The CDR3 spells CASSKVTPRESSYNEQFF. CDR3 nucleotide sequence: TGTGCCAGCAGCAAAGTAACCCCCCGGGAGAGCTCCTACAATGAGCAGTTCTTC.

The chain recombines TRBV9 with TRBJ2-1, with D perhaps TRBD2 (6 bases). V lost 6 bases and J 0 bases, leaving 16 bases between the germline ends. CDR3 length: 16 residues. In germline, CDR1 is SGDLS, CDR2 YYNGEE. CDR3 in amino acids: CASTIRGSSSYNEQFF. In DNA form, the CDR3 reads TGTGCCAGCACCATCCGGGGGTCCAGCTCCTACAATGAGCAGTTCTTC.

This chain links TRBV10-1 with TRBJ2-3; TRBD2 is a possible D gene (6 bases). This CDR3 region has 14 residues. V shed 6 bases and J shed 0 bases, with 10 bases lying between them. Germline CDR1 and CDR2: WNHNN and SYGVQD (reference sequence). The CDR3 DNA reads as TGCGCCAGCAGGGGGGGTCCTAGCACAGATACGCAGTATTTT. This encodes CASRGGPSTDTQYF.

The chain uses TRBV13 and TRBJ1-4; 7 bases align to TRBD1. CDR1 is PRHDT and CDR2 is FYEKMQ in the germline V gene (reference sequence). With V trimmed by 5 bases and J by 5 bases, 14 bases remained unmatched. The CDR3 has 17 amino acids. CDR3 region: CASSLLEQGTDNEKLFF. The DNA for the CDR3 is TGTGCCAGCAGCCTACTCGAGCAAGGGACAGACAATGAAAAACTGTTTTTT.

The chain links TRBV6-9 to TRBJ1-1, with D maybe TRBD1 (5 bases). Germline V gives CDR1 MNHGY, CDR2 SVAAGI. The CDR3 is 18 residues long. V dropped 2 bases and J dropped 3 bases, with 22 bases sitting between them. CDR3 sequence (DNA): TGTGCCAGCAGTTATGGAGGGGTTTTCGTAGAGTGGGACACTGAAGCTTTCTTT. Residues: CASSYGGVFVEWDTEAFF.

This rearrangement joins TRBV28 to TRBJ2-1, with 12 positions matching TRBD2. From germline, CDR1 is MDHEN and CDR2 SYDVKM. CDR3 size: 17 residues. V was clipped by 7 bases and J by 7 bases; unmatched bases: 14. CDR3 nucleotides: TGTGCCAGCAATGCGCTCTCGGGACTAGCGGGCGTAAATGAGCAGTTCTTC. Translating it yields CASNALSGLAGVNEQFF.

V and J are TRBV9 and TRBJ1-3, with D perhaps matching TRBD1 (5 bases). V was shortened by 2 bases and J by 7 bases, with 16 bases between the two germline ends. Germline assignment: CDR1 SGDLS and CDR2 YYNGEE. The CDR3 sequence is 15 residues long. The CDR3 sequence: CASSVTAGPLNTIYF. CDR3 nucleotides: TGTGCCAGCAGCGTCACGGCAGGGCCGCTTAACACCATATATTTT. The variable domain in full, with the rest retrieved from reference TRBV9 and TRBJ1-3, is DSGVTQTPKHLITATGQRVTLRCSPRSGDLSVYWYQQSLDQGLQFLIQYYNGEERAKGNILERFSAQQFPDLHSELNLSSLELGDSALYFCASSVTAGPLNTIYFGEGSWLTVV.

The rearrangement joins TRBV11-3 to TRBJ2-1; TRBD1 aligns across 9 bases. The V and J ends lost 1 base and 6 bases, in that order; junction bases with no gene match: 4. Per the germline V gene, CDR1 is SGHNT and CDR2 is YENEEA. The CDR3 has 15 residues. In nucleotides, the CDR3 is TGTGCCAGCAGCTTAGCTAGGACAGGGGTCAATGAGCAGTTCTTC. Protein sequence: CASSLARTGVNEQFF.

This chain connects TRBV2 to TRBJ1-1; D uncertain. Trimming pared 5 bases from V and 1 base from J, leaving 8 bases between. The germline V gene encodes CDR1 SNHLY and CDR2 FYNNEI. CDR3 length: 13 residues. CDR3 nucleotide sequence: TGTGCCAGCAGTATACAGAAGAACACTGAAGCTTTCTTT. This encodes CASSIQKNTEAFF. Variable domain in full (rest from reference TRBV2 and TRBJ1-1): EPEVTQTPSHQVTQMGQEVILRCVPISNHLYFYWYRQILGQKVEFLVSFYNNEISEKSEIFDDQFSVERPDGSNFTLKIRSTKLEDSAMYFCASSIQKNTEAFFGQGTRLTVV.

The chain couples TRBV5-4 to TRBJ1-2; a weak D match, TRBD1 (6 bases). Trimming removed 4 bases from V and 8 bases from J, with 12 bases in between. This CDR3 region has 12 residues. CDR1 is SGHNT and CDR2 is YYREEE in the germline V gene (reference sequence). CDR3: CASSAQGGGYTF. CDR3 in DNA: TGTGCCAGCAGCGCTCAAGGGGGAGGCTACACCTTC.

This clone was seen once. The J gene is TRBJ2-1, the V gene TRBV28, with 7 bases aligning to TRBD2. After removal of 3 bases from V and 3 bases from J, the junction contained 11 bases not matched to a gene. Germline values: CDR1 MDHEN, CDR2 SYDVKM. This CDR3 contains 17 residues. CDR3 nucleotides: TGTGCCAGCAGTTTGACCCGACTAGCTCGGTACTACAATGAGCAGTTCTTC. It is translated as CASSLTRLARYYNEQFF.